Below are 12 T cell receptor beta chains sequenced from a single sample in a study of T cell responses to AZD1222 COVID-19 vaccine. Repertoires were generated with immunoSEQ multiplex PCR, while TCRdb's copy carries only in-frame clones and drops some. The table has 100,000 to 150,000 clones, 85% to 90% seen once. Sequences were derived from peripheral blood, sampled on day 0 of AZD1222 vaccination. The receptors originated from an adult in good health.

The chain employs TRBV6-2 or TRBV6-3 and TRBJ1-6; the D gene is possibly TRBD1 (5 bases). This CDR3 spans 16 amino acids. V was shortened by 6 bases and J by 5 bases, with 17 bases between the two germline ends. CDR1 MNHEY and CDR2 SVGEGT come from the germline V gene. Written as DNA, the CDR3 is TGTGCCAGCAGCGCGCTAAGGGGACCTGATAATTCACCCCTCCACTTT. As protein: CASSALRGPDNSPLHF.

J is TRBJ2-1 and V is TRBV7-2, with TRBD2 as a possible D gene (7 bases). Between the trimmed V and J ends, which lost 3 bases and 10 bases, there was a span of 13 bases. The CDR3 has 13 amino acids. Germline loops: CDR1 SGHTA, CDR2 FQGNSA. CDR3 loop: CASSFRGAQEQFF. The CDR3, as DNA: TGTGCCAGCAGCTTTCGGGGGGCCCAGGAGCAGTTCTTC.

This clone came up a few times. The chain combines TRBV19 with TRBJ2-7, with 9 bases that match TRBD1. The ends lost 5 bases at V and 2 bases at J; junction bases unmatched: 7. Germline values: CDR1 LNHDA, CDR2 SQIVND (reference sequence). The CDR3 has 15 amino acids. The CDR3 DNA follows: TGTGCCAGTAGTTTTCGACAGGGGGGGACCTACGAGCAGTACTTC. This codes for CASSFRQGGTYEQYF.

J is TRBJ2-7 and V is TRBV9; unclear D gene. The CDR3 totals 15 residues. The V gene lost 0 bases and the J gene lost 0 bases, with 10 bases spanning the gap. CDR1 is SGDLS and CDR2 is YYNGEE in the germline V gene. This CDR3 reads CASSVEWTNSYEQYF. The CDR3, as DNA: TGTGCCAGCAGCGTAGAGTGGACGAACTCCTACGAGCAGTACTTC.

This chain joins TRBV27 and TRBJ1-6, with D uncertain. Trimming took off 1 base at V and 9 bases at J, with 10 bases between the two ends. This CDR3 is 14 amino acids long. Per the germline V gene, CDR1 is MNHEY and CDR2 is SMNVEV (reference sequence). Here the CDR3 reads CASSLLGMGSPLHF. The CDR3 DNA follows: TGTGCCAGCAGTTTATTGGGGATGGGTTCACCCCTCCACTTT.

This chain uses TRBV6-5 with TRBJ2-7; no clear D. Germline values: CDR1 MNHEY, CDR2 SVGAGI. The V end lost 0 bases, the J end lost 2 bases, and 5 bases lay between the germline ends. CDR3 size: 13 residues. DNA of the CDR3: TGTGCCAGCAGTTACTCTCTAGCCTACGAGCAGTACTTC. It specifies CASSYSLAYEQYF.

This chain links TRBV6-5 with TRBJ1-5; perhaps TRBD1 as D (6 bases). The length of the CDR3 is 15 residues. V shed 5 bases and J shed 5 bases, with 16 bases lying between them. Germline CDR1 reads MNHEY; CDR2 reads SVGAGI. This chain's CDR3 is CASSLRTEPDQPQHF. The CDR3 DNA is TGTGCCAGCAGTCTTAGGACAGAACCAGATCAGCCCCAGCATTTT.

The chain links TRBV5-1 to TRBJ1-5; a possible D gene is TRBD1 (6 bases). Trimming took off 3 bases at V and 1 base at J, with 8 bases between the two ends. The germline CDR1 and CDR2 sequences are SGHRS and YFSETQ. The CDR3 spans 14 residues. The DNA for the CDR3 is TGCGCCAGCAGCTCTGGACAGAGCAATCAGCCCCAGCATTTT. Residues: CASSSGQSNQPQHF.

The chain has TRBV9 and TRBJ1-1; TRBD1 might be the D (5 bases). Germline CDR1 and CDR2: SGDLS and YYNGEE. Trimming removed 3 bases from V and 8 bases from J, with 17 bases in between. CDR3 length: 14 amino acids. CDR3 residues: CASSAYMGGREAFF. The DNA for the CDR3 is TGTGCCAGCAGCGCCTACATGGGGGGAAGGGAAGCTTTCTTT.

The chain couples TRBV15 to TRBJ1-2, with D unresolved. The CDR3 spans 15 residues. V dropped 1 base and J dropped 3 bases, with 12 bases sitting between them. Germline assignment: CDR1 LNHNV and CDR2 YYDKDF (reference sequence). Written as DNA, the CDR3 is TGTGCCACCAGCAGAGTGGAGGGTGCGCACTATGGCTACACCTTC. It encodes CATSRVEGAHYGYTF.

This chain uses TRBV7-2 with TRBJ1-4, with 7 bases matching TRBD1. Germline CDR1 is SGHTA and CDR2 is FQGNSA. V was pared by 4 bases and J by 6 bases, with 5 bases of the junction left unmatched. This CDR3 spans 14 amino acids. CDR3 sequence: CASSSDRVDEKLFF. The DNA of the CDR3 is TGTGCCAGCAGCTCCGACAGGGTCGATGAAAAACTGTTTTTT. Variable domain in full (rest from reference TRBV7-2 and TRBJ1-4): GAGVSQSPSNKVTEKGKDVELRCDPISGHTALYWYRQSLGQGLEFLIYFQGNSAPDKSGLPSDRFSAERTGGSVSTLTIQRTQQEDSAVYLCASSSDRVDEKLFFGSGTQLSVL.

The V call is TRBV19, the J call TRBJ1-5; no definite D call. V lost 3 bases, J lost 5 bases, and 8 bases lay in between. Germline CDR1 and CDR2: LNHDA and SQIVND (reference sequence). The CDR3 contains 13 residues. The CDR3 region has the DNA TGTGCCAGTAGTATCGGGAACTATCAGCCCCAGCATTTT. The encoded protein is CASSIGNYQPQHF.